This entry features one T cell receptor (beta chain) sequence. Its specificity is not known. Only in-frame clones appear in the TCRdb table, and some are missing; sequencing was by immunoSEQ multiplex PCR. Of about 350,000 clones listed, 65% to 90% were seen once; the top ten hold over 8.5%. This sample is part of a study of Ad26.COV2.S vaccination and SARS-CoV-2 variants. As for the study in general: Ad26.COV2.S given intramuscularly, once or twice 56 days apart. Study-wide results and caveats: Vaccinees displayed broader spike-specific TCR repertoires than placebo recipients. Quantification of TCR breadth and depth may have yielded underestimates of total T cell responses.

Treatment of the sample: roughly 20 received Ad26.COV2.S at low or high dose, single or two shots; about 5 received placebo; per-sample allocation not given. Day 63 after the first vaccine or placebo injection was the time point for sampling. A Boston donor was an adult aged 18-55 years. Trimming took off 6 bases at V and 5 bases at J, with 17 bases between the two ends. CDR3 length: 15 residues. Germline V gene data show CDR1 as LNHDA and CDR2 as SQIVND (reference sequence). The chain is built from TRBV19 and TRBJ2-1; D ambiguous. The receptor was derived from a person between 18 and 65 years old who received the Ad26.COV2.S COVID-19 vaccine or a placebo. The input for sequencing was peripheral blood, taken in a trial of Ad26.COV2.S vaccine versus placebo. The CDR3 bases are TGTGCCAGTAGATCCCTAGAATACTTCCACAATGAGCAGTTCTTC. Encoded protein: CASRSLEYFHNEQFF.